This passage covers 4 T cell receptor beta chains from one sample sequenced in a study of blood T cell repertoires in COVID-19. TCRdb keeps only in-frame clones here, not all; method: immunoSEQ multiplex PCR. The sample has around 260,000 clones, approximately 91% seen once. The sequenced sample consisted of peripheral blood. Receptors were obtained from a person under 30 with COVID-19, enrolled during active disease.

This clone showed up just a few times. This chain links TRBV4-3 with TRBJ1-4; TRBD1 matches at 7 bases. Germline V gives CDR1 LGHNA, CDR2 YSLEER. The trim removed 4 bases at V and 1 base at J, leaving 6 bases unmatched. The CDR3 consists of 16 residues. CDR3 bases: TGCGCCAGCAGCCGACATTCAGGGGGAACTAATGAAAAACTGTTTTTT. Encoded protein: CASSRHSGGTNEKLFF.

This sequence joins TRBV19 and TRBJ1-6; D unresolved. This CDR3 has 13 residues. Per germline, CDR1 LNHDA and CDR2 SQIVND (reference sequence). V shed 3 bases and J shed 9 bases, with 9 bases lying between them. This chain's CDR3 is CASSIMTRSPLHF. In nucleotides, the CDR3 is TGTGCCAGTAGTATCATGACACGTTCACCCCTCCACTTT.

In its sample, this clone was seen once. J is TRBJ2-3 and V is TRBV27; 9 bases are shared with TRBD2. J was trimmed by 6 bases and V by 6 bases; bases with no gene match: 10. There are 15 residues in the CDR3. CDR1 MNHEY and CDR2 SMNVEV come from the germline V gene (reference sequence). For the CDR3, the DNA is TGTGCCAGCAGCCCCCAGGCGGGGGGGCGGGATACGCAGTATTTT. As protein: CASSPQAGGRDTQYF.

The rearrangement links TRBV29-1 to TRBJ2-3, with D possibly matching TRBD2 (6 bases). V lost 5 bases, J lost 1 base, and 13 bases lay in between. CDR1 and CDR2 from the germline V gene are SQVTM and ANQGSEA. CDR3 length equals 14 residues. The CDR3 coding sequence is TGCAGCGTTCTACCGGGACTTGGCACAGATACGCAGTATTTT. This translates into CSVLPGLGTDTQYF.